A selection of T cell receptor beta chains follows, all from one sample in a study of T cell responses to AZD1222 COVID-19 vaccine. Libraries were prepared by immunoSEQ multiplex PCR; TCRdb keeps only in-frame clonotypes and omits some of them. Here the sample spans 130,000 to 150,000 clones, 88% being singletons. The input for sequencing was peripheral blood, taken on day 0 of AZD1222 vaccination. All receptors derive from an adult in good health. Each CDR3 is given with its conserved first and last residue. A D gene is named only where the DNA matches it firmly. Some rows mark clone size as missing; the rest say once, few, many or name a class of expanded clone.

TRBJ2-7 | - | - | TRBV18 | CASSLGTPDIYEQYF | TGTGCCAGCTCACTAGGGACCCCGGACATCTACGAGCAGTACTTC
TRBJ1-2 | - | - | TRBV2 | CAGVAGNYGYTF | TGTGCCGGAGTCGCGGGTAACTATGGCTACACCTTC
TRBJ2-6 | - | - | TRBV6-2/TRBV6-3 | CASSYGGTGANVLTF | TGTGCCAGCAGTTACGGGGGGACTGGGGCCAACGTCCTGACTTTC
TRBJ2-7 | TRBD1 | - | TRBV19 | CASSIRQGGPYEQYF | TGTGCCAGTAGTATACGACAGGGGGGCCCCTACGAGCAGTACTTC
TRBJ1-2 | TRBD1 | - | TRBV19 | CASSIDQGGRRGYTF | TGTGCCAGTAGTATAGATCAAGGGGGCCGTAGGGGCTACACCTTC
TRBJ1-2 | - | - | TRBV19 | CATYDLGGSVIYGYTF | TGTGCCACCTATGACCTTGGGGGGTCGGTAATTTATGGCTACACCTTC
TRBJ2-2 | - | - | TRBV15 | CATSKLGDSYTGELFF | TGTGCCACCAGTAAGCTAGGGGACTCCTACACCGGGGAGCTGTTTTTT
TRBJ2-7 | TRBD1 | - | TRBV6-6 | CASSYGQGAGEQYF | TGTGCCAGCAGTTACGGACAGGGGGCAGGGGAGCAGTACTTC
TRBJ1-3 | TRBD1 | - | TRBV6-2/TRBV6-3 | CASSRLGTGNPSSGNTIYF | TGTGCCAGCAGCCGCCTTGGGACAGGGAACCCCAGCTCTGGAAACACCATATATTTT
TRBJ1-5 | - | - | TRBV7-2 | CASSLSSRGDQPQHF | TGTGCCAGCAGCTTATCTTCCAGGGGCGATCAGCCCCAGCATTTT
TRBJ1-2 | - | - | TRBV7-2 | CASSYSGYGGYTF | TGTGCCAGCAGCTACTCAGGGTATGGAGGCTACACCTTC
TRBJ2-7 | TRBD1 | - | TRBV13 | CASSLPAGQGYSSYEQYF | TGTGCCAGCAGCTTACCCGCGGGACAGGGCTATAGCTCCTACGAGCAGTACTTC
TRBJ1-2 | - | - | TRBV7-3 | CASSLESGHRGYTF | TGTGCCAGCAGCTTAGAGTCAGGGCATCGCGGCTACACCTTC
TRBJ1-1 | - | - | TRBV7-8 | CASSWTGTEAFF | TGTGCCAGCAGCTGGACCGGAACTGAAGCTTTCTTT
TRBJ1-5 | - | - | TRBV12-3/TRBV12-4 | CASSYSNQPQHF | TGTGCCAGCAGCTATAGCAATCAGCCCCAGCATTTT
TRBJ1-1 | - | - | TRBV6-5 | CASSYSVGPEAFF | TGTGCCAGCAGTTACTCTGTTGGGCCTGAAGCTTTCTTT
TRBJ2-3 | - | - | TRBV9 | CASSVVGTDTQYF | TGTGCCAGCAGCGTAGTCGGCACAGATACGCAGTATTTT
TRBJ1-1 | - | few | TRBV28 | CASSPYGLGTEAFF | TGTGCCAGCAGTCCCTACGGGTTGGGAACTGAAGCTTTCTTT
TRBJ2-1 | TRBD2 | - | TRBV5-1 | CASSTQRGGREQFF | TGCGCCAGCAGCACCCAGCGGGGGGGCAGAGAGCAGTTCTTC
TRBJ1-4 | TRBD1 | - | TRBV28 | CASSSRRGLNEKLFF | TGTGCCAGCAGTTCCCGCAGGGGGCTTAATGAAAAACTGTTTTTT
TRBJ2-6 | TRBD1 | - | TRBV6-5 | CASSLQGTGANVLTF | TGTGCCAGCAGTCTACAGGGGACCGGGGCCAACGTCCTGACTTTC
TRBJ1-5 | - | - | TRBV7-2 | CASSSTGTSNQPQHF | TGTGCCAGCAGCTCCACAGGGACTAGCAATCAGCCCCAGCATTTT
TRBJ1-2 | TRBD1 | - | TRBV28 | CASSTGQGGGYTF | TGTGCCAGCAGTACGGGACAGGGAGGGGGCTACACCTTC
TRBJ2-2 | - | - | TRBV7-9 | CASVPNPANTGELFF | TGTGCCAGCGTGCCCAACCCCGCGAACACCGGGGAGCTGTTTTTT
TRBJ2-5 | TRBD1 | - | TRBV6-2/TRBV6-3 | CASSSHRGRGTQYF | TGTGCCAGCAGTTCCCACAGGGGGCGAGGGACCCAGTACTTC
TRBJ2-3 | TRBD1 | - | TRBV5-1 | CASSQAGDRATDTQYF | TGCGCCAGCAGTCAGGCAGGGGACAGGGCCACAGATACGCAGTATTTT
TRBJ1-6 | TRBD1 | - | TRBV2 | CASHGQVESPLHF | TGTGCCAGCCACGGACAGGTTGAGTCACCCCTCCACTTT
TRBJ1-2 | TRBD1 | - | TRBV18 | CASSPATGLYGYTF | TGTGCCAGCTCACCCGCGACAGGGCTTTATGGCTACACCTTC
TRBJ2-1 | - | - | TRBV6-2/TRBV6-3 | CASSYPPQTIRSYNEQFF | TGTGCCAGCAGTTATCCCCCTCAAACGATCCGCTCCTACAATGAGCAGTTCTTC
TRBJ2-7 | - | - | TRBV6-5 | CATLTGDSSYEQYF | TGTGCCACCTTGACAGGAGATAGCTCCTACGAGCAGTACTTC
TRBJ1-2 | - | - | TRBV2 | CASSPSVGGRTLYSYTF | TGTGCCAGCAGTCCGTCTGTGGGAGGACGGACGCTCTACAGCTACACCTTC
TRBJ1-2 | - | once | TRBV30 | CAWSVYPFGSANYGYTF | TGTGCCTGGAGTGTATATCCCTTCGGATCCGCTAACTATGGCTACACCTTC
TRBJ1-1 | - | - | TRBV20-1 | CSGPDGTEAFF | TGCAGCGGACCCGACGGGACTGAAGCTTTCTTT
TRBJ2-7 | - | - | TRBV4-2 | CASSQGGRYDEQYF | TGTGCCAGCAGCCAGGGGGGCAGGTACGACGAGCAGTACTTC
TRBJ1-3 | - | - | TRBV6-6 | CASKNLGTSGNTIYF | TGTGCCAGCAAGAATTTGGGGACATCTGGAAACACCATATATTTT
TRBJ1-5 | - | - | TRBV2 | CASSRLGPQHF | TGTGCCAGCAGTCGGCTCGGGCCCCAGCATTTT
TRBJ1-2 | - | - | TRBV5-4 | CASSLARDYGYTF | TGTGCCAGCAGCTTGGCCAGGGACTATGGCTACACCTTC
TRBJ1-2 | - | - | TRBV7-9 | CASSLMGLYGYTF | TGTGCCAGCAGCTTAATGGGGCTATATGGCTACACCTTC
TRBJ2-3 | - | - | TRBV12-3/TRBV12-4 | CASAGVASDTQYF | TGTGCCAGCGCCGGCGTGGCGTCAGATACGCAGTATTTT
TRBJ1-1 | - | - | TRBV3-1/TRBV3-2 | CASSQEGSRNTEAFF | TGTGCCAGCAGCCAAGAAGGCAGTCGGAACACTGAAGCTTTCTTT
TRBJ2-2 | - | - | TRBV19 | CASSPNPTGELFF | TGTGCCAGTAGTCCCAACCCCACCGGGGAGCTGTTTTTT
TRBJ1-1 | - | - | TRBV6-2/TRBV6-3 | CASSYPDTNTEAFF | TGTGCCAGCAGTTACCCGGACACCAACACTGAAGCTTTCTTT
TRBJ2-6 | TRBD1 | - | TRBV7-3 | CASSLTGQGIGGANVLTF | TGTGCCAGCAGCCTCACGGGACAGGGGATTGGTGGGGCCAACGTCCTGACTTTC
TRBJ1-4 | - | once | TRBV5-1 | CASSSGSENEKLFF | TGCGCCAGCAGTTCAGGGAGCGAAAATGAAAAACTGTTTTTT
TRBJ1-2 | - | many | TRBV5-1 | CASKTGPDNYGYTF | TGCGCCAGTAAAACAGGACCCGATAACTATGGCTACACCTTC
TRBJ2-2 | TRBD1 | - | TRBV14 | CASSQYGTGRTGELFF | TGTGCCAGCAGCCAGTATGGGACAGGGCGAACCGGGGAGCTGTTTTTT
TRBJ2-5 | TRBD1 | - | TRBV25-1 | CASSNRGLGSETQYF | TGTGCCAGCAGTAACAGGGGGCTGGGATCGGAGACCCAGTACTTC
TRBJ1-2 | - | - | TRBV5-1 | CASSLDRPDYGYTF | TGCGCCAGCAGCTTGGATCGGCCTGACTATGGCTACACCTTC
TRBJ1-3 | TRBD1 | - | TRBV5-1 | CASSSGTGENTIYF | TGCGCCAGCAGCTCCGGGACAGGGGAAAACACCATATATTTT
TRBJ1-2 | TRBD1 | - | TRBV28 | CASGQGYDGYTF | TGTGCCAGCGGACAGGGGTACGACGGCTACACCTTC
TRBJ2-3 | - | few | TRBV10-2 | CASSSGSDTQYF | TGCGCCAGCAGTTCGGGATCAGATACGCAGTATTTT
TRBJ2-2 | TRBD2 | - | TRBV15 | CATRKLAGGATGELFF | TGTGCCACCAGGAAACTAGCGGGGGGCGCCACCGGGGAGCTGTTTTTT
TRBJ1-4 | TRBD1 | once | TRBV4-2 | CASSQETWTGGYEKLFF | TGTGCCAGCAGCCAAGAAACCTGGACAGGGGGATATGAAAAACTGTTTTTT
TRBJ1-3 | - | - | TRBV11-2 | CASSRGNPGNTIYF | TGTGCCAGCAGCCGGGGGAATCCTGGAAACACCATATATTTT
TRBJ1-2 | TRBD1 | - | TRBV4-1 | CASSQLGGVGGYTF | TGCGCCAGCAGCCAACTAGGGGGCGTAGGTGGCTACACCTTC
TRBJ2-3 | - | once | TRBV7-2 | CASSLGAGSDTQYF | TGTGCCAGCAGCTTAGGTGCAGGCTCGGATACGCAGTATTTT
TRBJ1-4 | - | - | TRBV5-5 | CASSFLNEKLFF | TGTGCCAGCAGCTTTTTAAATGAAAAACTGTTTTTT
TRBJ1-2 | - | many | TRBV28 | CASSLTGGDYGYTF | TGTGCCAGCAGTTTGACCGGGGGGGACTATGGCTACACCTTC
TRBJ1-2 | - | - | TRBV20-1 | CSARLLWGYTF | TGCAGTGCTAGACTTCTATGGGGCTACACCTTC
TRBJ2-2 | - | - | TRBV2 | CASSERGGGDGELFF | TGTGCCAGCAGTGAGCGCGGCGGTGGGGACGGGGAGCTGTTTTTT